The 3 T cell receptor beta chains presented below share a single source sample, sequenced in a study of blood T cell repertoires in COVID-19. Profiling relied on immunoSEQ multiplex PCR, and the TCRdb table lists in-frame clones only, not all of them. The data hold about 250,000 clones, with about 85% observed a single time. The material sequenced was PBMCs or T cells enriched from blood (not recorded which). The receptors originated from a woman in her 50s who had been exposed to COVID-19.

This clone was detected only once. Different DNA sequences within this sample yield the same CDR3. The chain employs TRBV10-3 and TRBJ1-2; a possible D gene is TRBD1 (5 bases). Germline CDR1 and CDR2: ENHRY and SYGVKD. The CDR3 spans 12 residues. The germline V and J ends were trimmed by 6 bases and 2 bases, with 7 bases remaining between them. This chain's CDR3 is CAIRQGNYGYTF. The DNA for the CDR3 is TGTGCCATCAGGCAGGGCAACTATGGCTACACCTTC.

The chain joins TRBV14 to TRBJ1-6; D unclear. The ends were cut back, 9 bases at V and 10 bases at J, with 19 bases in the middle. Looked up from germline, CDR1 is SGHDN and CDR2 is FVKESK. This CDR3 has 14 amino acids. DNA for the CDR3: TGTGCCAGTTCAAACAGTGGACTTAGGTCACCCCTCCACTTT. Translating it yields CASSNSGLRSPLHF.

V is TRBV19 and J is TRBJ2-7; 13 bases are a match to TRBD2. The germline V gene has CDR1 LNHDA and CDR2 SQIVND (reference sequence). The CDR3 sequence is 16 residues long. The V and J ends lost 5 bases and 3 bases, in that order; junction bases with no gene match: 7. The CDR3 coding sequence is TGTGCCAGTAGTTCCGGGACTAGCGGGAAGGTCTACGAGCAGTACTTC. Residues: CASSSGTSGKVYEQYF.